These T cell receptor beta chains were read from a single sample in a study of Ad26.COV2.S vaccination and SARS-CoV-2 variants. Using immunoSEQ multiplex PCR, the repertoire was profiled, and TCRdb retains in-frame clones only, with some absent. Here the sample spans 180,000 or so clones, around nine tenths being singletons. Sequenced here: peripheral blood, sampled after recovery from COVID-19. These receptors all come from a human donor who had recovered from COVID-19. The CDR3 runs from the conserved cysteine through the conserved F or W. Fields, in order: D gene, clone size, J gene, V gene, CDR3 protein, CDR3 DNA. D genes are given only for firm matches. Clone size is given for some rows only: seen once, a few or many times, or a class if the clone is expanded.

>.|.|TRBJ1-1|TRBV4-1
CASSQWTGGNTEAFF
TGCGCCAGCAGCCAATGGACCGGGGGTAACACTGAAGCTTTCTTT
>TRBD1|.|TRBJ1-2|TRBV6-4
CASSDSGVGNRGGSRGYTF
TGTGCCAGCAGTGACTCAGGTGTGGGGAACAGGGGAGGGTCGCGGGGCTACACCTTC
>.|.|TRBJ2-5|TRBV6-6
CASSYSNREETQYF
TGTGCCAGCAGTTACTCAAACAGGGAAGAGACCCAGTACTTC
>TRBD2|.|TRBJ2-7|TRBV15
CATSPGLAYREQYF
TGTGCCACCAGCCCGGGACTAGCGTACAGGGAGCAGTACTTC
>.|.|TRBJ2-2|TRBV18
CASSPQTKAGFNTGELFF
TGTGCCAGCTCACCACAAACAAAAGCAGGGTTTAACACCGGGGAGCTGTTTTTT
>.|.|TRBJ1-4|TRBV7-2
CASSWTATNEKLFF
TGTGCCAGCAGCTGGACAGCAACTAATGAAAAACTGTTTTTT
>TRBD2|.|TRBJ2-3|TRBV7-6
CASSPTSGASTDTQYF
TGTGCCAGCAGCCCGACTAGCGGGGCTAGCACAGATACGCAGTATTTT
>.|.|TRBJ2-2|TRBV3-1/TRBV3-2
CASSQVGELFF
TGTGCCAGCAGCCAAGTCGGGGAGCTGTTTTTT
>TRBD2|.|TRBJ2-1|TRBV4-1
CASSFRTSGRVNEQFF
TGCGCCAGCAGCTTTCGGACTAGCGGGAGGGTCAATGAGCAGTTCTTC
>.|.|TRBJ2-1|TRBV6-5
CASTPEGDPRNEQFF
TGTGCCAGCACCCCCGAAGGAGACCCCCGCAATGAGCAGTTCTTC
>.|few|TRBJ2-2|TRBV5-1
CASSLGTQAGHTGELFF
TGCGCCAGCAGCTTGGGGACCCAGGCGGGTCACACCGGGGAGCTGTTTTTT
>.|.|TRBJ2-4|TRBV2
CASSEAQRFQGIQYF
TGTGCCAGCAGTGAAGCACAGCGCTTTCAGGGCATTCAGTACTTC
>.|.|TRBJ2-1|TRBV4-1
CASSRNEDRMGQFF
TGCGCCAGCAGCCGCAATGAGGACCGAATGGGGCAGTTCTTC
>.|.|TRBJ2-5|TRBV18
CASSLISGVQETQYF
TGTGCCAGCTCACTAATTTCCGGGGTCCAAGAGACCCAGTACTTC
>TRBD1|.|TRBJ1-5|TRBV19
CASSRGQGGQPQHF
TGTGCCAGTAGCCGGGGACAGGGAGGTCAGCCCCAGCATTTT
>TRBD1|once|TRBJ2-1|TRBV27
CASSLLRTGSSYNEQFF
TGTGCCAGCAGTCTATTAAGGACAGGGAGCTCCTACAATGAGCAGTTCTTC
>.|.|TRBJ2-7|TRBV12-3/TRBV12-4
CASALSYEQYF
TGTGCCAGCGCTCTCTCCTACGAGCAGTACTTC
>TRBD1|.|TRBJ1-2|TRBV19
CASSIGQGAYGYTF
TGTGCCAGTAGTATTGGACAGGGGGCCTATGGCTACACCTTC
>.|few|TRBJ1-6|TRBV5-1
CASSLAGISSYNSPLHF
TGCGCCAGCAGCTTGGCCGGGATTAGCTCCTATAATTCACCCCTCCACTTT
>.|.|TRBJ2-2|TRBV27
CASSLGPTGELFF
TGTGCCAGCAGTTTGGGACCCACGGGGGAGCTGTTTTTT
>TRBD2|.|TRBJ2-1|TRBV7-8
CASSLRGTTAYNEQFF
TGTGCCAGCAGCTTGCGGGGGACCACCGCCTACAATGAGCAGTTCTTC
>.|.|TRBJ1-1|TRBV27
CASSLSKAGQTEAFF
TGTGCCAGCAGTTTATCGAAGGCAGGTCAAACTGAAGCTTTCTTT
>TRBD1|.|TRBJ2-7|TRBV28
CASSNLGTGAVYEQYF
TGTGCCAGCAGCAACCTGGGGACAGGGGCAGTCTACGAGCAGTACTTC
>.|.|TRBJ1-4|TRBV29-1
CSVVGGSTTNEKLFF
TGCAGCGTTGTTGGGGGGAGCACAACTAATGAAAAACTGTTTTTT
>TRBD1|.|TRBJ1-1|TRBV5-5
CASSSTGTGGAAFF
TGTGCCAGCAGCTCCACCGGGACAGGGGGCGCGGCTTTCTTT
>.|.|TRBJ1-5|TRBV19
CASSIRGLGQPQHF
TGTGCCAGTAGTATTAGAGGGTTGGGTCAGCCCCAGCATTTT
>TRBD1|.|TRBJ1-1|TRBV7-9
CASSLAEAGGRAFF
TGTGCCAGCAGCTTAGCAGAGGCAGGGGGTCGAGCTTTCTTT
>.|.|TRBJ1-4|TRBV15
CATSISPTNEKLFF
TGTGCCACCAGCATTTCACCAACTAATGAAAAACTGTTTTTT
>.|.|TRBJ1-1|TRBV7-2
CASSRWGGAPEAFF
TGTGCCAGCAGCAGGTGGGGGGGCGCCCCTGAAGCTTTCTTT
>.|.|TRBJ2-7|TRBV3-1/TRBV3-2
CASSQDGGQLYEQYF
TGTGCCAGCAGCCAAGATGGAGGTCAGCTCTACGAGCAGTACTTC
>.|.|TRBJ2-7|TRBV13
CASSLDRYEQYF
TGTGCCAGCAGCTTAGATCGTTACGAGCAGTACTTC
>.|.|TRBJ1-3|TRBV5-1
CASSPGTSRNTIYF
TGCGCCAGCAGCCCCGGGACATCGCGGAACACCATATATTTT
>.|.|TRBJ2-5|TRBV6-6
CASSGSWETQYF
TGTGCCAGCAGTGGATCCTGGGAGACCCAGTACTTC
>.|.|TRBJ2-3|TRBV5-4
CASSSRLSTDTQYF
TGTGCCAGCAGCTCGAGACTCAGCACAGATACGCAGTATTTT
>TRBD1|once|TRBJ2-7|TRBV3-1/TRBV3-2
CASSQGAGTGEQYF
TGTGCCAGCAGCCAAGGTGCCGGGACAGGCGAGCAGTACTTC
>.|.|TRBJ1-2|TRBV7-9
CASSLQASSYGYTF
TGTGCCAGCAGCTTACAGGCTAGCTCCTATGGCTACACCTTC
>.|.|TRBJ2-1|TRBV5-1
CASSPPTNDHYNEQFF
TGCGCCAGCAGCCCGCCGACTAATGACCACTACAATGAGCAGTTCTTC
>.|.|TRBJ2-7|TRBV6-5
CASARGGAVTYEQYF
TGTGCCAGCGCCCGGGGCGGGGCCGTCACGTACGAGCAGTACTTC
>.|once|TRBJ2-1|TRBV4-2
CASSQDRGFYNEQFF
TGTGCCAGCAGCCAAGATAGAGGATTCTACAATGAGCAGTTCTTC
>TRBD2|.|TRBJ2-5|TRBV5-1
CASSLTSVKETQYF
TGCGCCAGCAGCCTCACTAGCGTGAAAGAGACCCAGTACTTC
>.|.|TRBJ2-7|TRBV3-1/TRBV3-2
CASSLLYEQYF
TGTGCCAGCAGCCTGCTCTACGAGCAGTACTTC
>.|.|TRBJ2-5|TRBV10-3
CAIRAGQLQETQYF
TGTGCCATCAGGGCAGGACAGCTCCAAGAGACCCAGTACTTC
>TRBD1|.|TRBJ1-2|TRBV29-1
CSVYNLELGQGIYGYTF
TGCAGCGTTTACAACTTGGAGTTGGGACAGGGAATCTATGGCTACACCTTC
>.|.|TRBJ1-1|TRBV30
CAWNLDQGPQTNTEAFF
TGTGCCTGGAACCTGGACCAGGGTCCTCAGACGAACACTGAAGCTTTCTTT
>.|.|TRBJ1-2|TRBV5-1
CASSGGGSYGYTF
TGCGCCAGCAGCGGAGGGGGATCCTATGGCTACACCTTC
>TRBD2|.|TRBJ2-7|TRBV6-6
CASSYGSSGSYEQYF
TGTGCCAGCAGTTACGGGTCTAGCGGGAGCTACGAGCAGTACTTC
>TRBD1|once|TRBJ2-1|TRBV5-1
CASSPFDRGNEQFF
TGCGCCAGCAGCCCCTTTGACAGGGGCAATGAGCAGTTCTTC
>TRBD1|few|TRBJ1-5|TRBV10-3
CAIGQGENNQPQHF
TGTGCCATCGGGCAGGGGGAGAACAATCAGCCCCAGCATTTT
>.|.|TRBJ2-2|TRBV3-1/TRBV3-2
CASSLRGVAGELFF
TGTGCCAGCAGCCTTAGGGGGGTCGCCGGGGAGCTGTTTTTT
>TRBD2|.|TRBJ2-5|TRBV13
CASTLGLGKGETQYF
TGTGCCAGCACCTTGGGACTAGGCAAGGGAGAGACCCAGTACTTC
>.|.|TRBJ1-3|TRBV5-5
CASSWEGEHLSGNTIYF
TGTGCCAGCAGCTGGGAAGGGGAACATCTCTCTGGAAACACCATATATTTT
>.|.|TRBJ1-2|TRBV5-4
CASSFPGLYGYTF
TGTGCCAGCAGCTTCCCAGGGCTGTATGGCTACACCTTC
>.|.|TRBJ1-4|TRBV7-7
CASSPGRGLYEKLFF
TGTGCTAGCAGCCCAGGCAGGGGTTTATATGAAAAACTGTTTTTT
>TRBD2|.|TRBJ2-1|TRBV5-1
CASSPRLAGYNEQFF
TGCGCCAGCAGTCCACGACTAGCGGGTTACAATGAGCAGTTCTTC
>TRBD1|.|TRBJ2-3|TRBV10-2
CASSETGGTDTQYF
TGCGCCAGCAGCGAGACAGGGGGCACAGATACGCAGTATTTT
>.|.|TRBJ1-1|TRBV15
CATSRDQGRPGFF
TGTGCCACCAGCAGAGATCAGGGCAGGCCAGGTTTCTTT
>.|.|TRBJ1-6|TRBV3-1/TRBV3-2
CASSHTPGVILHF
TGTGCCAGCAGCCACACCCCCGGGGTAATCCTCCACTTT